The 32 T cell receptor beta chains given below trace back to one sample, sequenced in a study of T cells after yellow fever vaccination. MiXCR was run by TCRdb on the 5' RACE reads, yielding one entry per CDR3 protein. Altogether about 53,000 distinct CDR3 sequences are present, about 5.2% being singletons, with the ten largest covering roughly a third. Sequencing used PBMCs, either bulk or a sorted T-cell subset (CD4+, CD8+, memory, or dextramer-sorted; not recorded which), obtained on the day of the yellow fever booster vaccination. These receptors all come from a man between 18 and 35 years old who received the YFV17D yellow fever vaccine.

This clonotype was seen a few times. This sequence joins TRBV7-2 and TRBJ2-7; possibly TRBD2 for D (6 bases). The CDR3 runs to 12 residues. CDR1 is SGHTA and CDR2 is FQGNSA in the germline V gene. V gave up 3 bases and J gave up 6 bases, with 9 bases separating them. The CDR3 bases are TGTGCCAGCAGCTTGGAGGGCTCCGAGCAGTACTTC. Translating it yields CASSLEGSEQYF.

In this sample, this clonotype turned up many times. This chain uses TRBV20-1 with TRBJ2-7, with D perhaps TRBD1 (6 bases). Per the germline V gene, CDR1 is DFQATT and CDR2 is SNEGSKA (reference sequence). The CDR3 consists of 13 residues. Trimming cost V 3 bases and J 3 bases, with 12 bases left between them. The CDR3 sequence is CSASWDKDYEQYF. As DNA, the CDR3 is TGCAGTGCTAGTTGGGACAAAGACTACGAGCAGTACTTC.

This clonotype was recorded many times. The rearrangement joins TRBV29-1 to TRBJ2-4; the D call may be TRBD1 or TRBD2 (5 bases each). Trimming removed 4 bases from V and 1 base from J, with 5 bases in between. Germline V gene lookup returns CDR1 SQVTM and CDR2 ANQGSEA. The CDR3 extends over 12 amino acids. The CDR3 spells CSVGGAKNIQYF. CDR3 in DNA: TGCAGCGTTGGGGGGGCCAAAAACATTCAGTACTTC.

Note on this clonotype: Being one base from a much bigger clone, this may be a read error. This CDR3 fails to terminate in the conserved phenylalanine or tryptophan, so it likely reflects a read error. The chain employs TRBV6-5 and TRBJ1-1; D is undetermined. CDR3 length equals 14 residues. V lost 3 bases and J lost 5, with 13 bases in between. CDR1 and CDR2 from the germline V gene are MNHEY and SVGAGI. In DNA form, the CDR3 reads TGTGCCAGCAGTTATGAGGGTATGAGGACTGAAGCTTTCGTT. Translation: CASSYEGMRTEAFV.

This clonotype was seen many times. The chain carries TRBV6-4 and TRBJ2-3; tentative D call: TRBD2 (5 bases). CDR1 is MRHNA, CDR2 SNTAGT, per germline. The CDR3 consists of 15 residues. Trimming took off 4 bases at V and 6 bases at J, with 17 bases between the two ends. DNA for the CDR3: TGTGCCAGCAGTGTGACGACTATCCCACAGGATACGCAGTATTTT. This translates into CASSVTTIPQDTQYF.

This clonotype has at least ten counts. The chain combines TRBV4-3 with TRBJ1-5; D is uncertain. V shed 4 bases and J shed 6 bases, with 10 bases lying between them. CDR3 length equals 13 residues. From germline, CDR1 is LGHNA and CDR2 YSLEER. CDR3 nucleotides: TGCGCCAGCAGCCGCGCGACCTTTCAGCCCCAGCATTTT. It codes for CASSRATFQPQHF.

The chain joins TRBV18 to TRBJ2-3; the match to TRBD1 covers 7 bases. The junction had 18 bases not matched to a gene; V was cut back by 2 bases and J by 4 bases. The length of the CDR3 is 19 residues. Germline-derived CDR1 and CDR2 are KGHSH and LQKENI. Here the CDR3 reads CASSPDRVQSLIHSDTQYF. CDR3 in DNA: TGTGCCAGCTCACCAGACAGGGTACAGTCTCTGATTCACTCAGATACGCAGTATTTT.

This clonotype appeared many times. This chain uses TRBV24-1 with TRBJ2-3; 9 positions agree with TRBD1. Trimming cost V 4 bases and J 4 bases; bases outside gene matches: 8. Germline V gene lookup returns CDR1 KGHDR and CDR2 SFDVKD. The length of the CDR3 is 16 residues. The CDR3 region has the DNA TGTGCCACCAGTGAGGCCGGGACAGGGATCGCAGATACGCAGTATTTT. Residues: CATSEAGTGIADTQYF.

This clonotype was seen at least ten times. The chain joins TRBV7-8 to TRBJ2-3; a weak D match, TRBD2 (6 bases). V lost 4 bases and J lost 4, with 9 bases in between. The CDR3 runs 13 residues. CDR1 SGHVS and CDR2 FQNEAQ come from the germline V gene. The CDR3 coding sequence is TGTGCCAGCAGCTGGGGGACTTCAGATACGCAGTATTTT. Protein: CASSWGTSDTQYF.

There are many counts of this clonotype. The rearrangement uses TRBV28 and TRBJ1-2, with 7 bases that match TRBD1. This CDR3 region has 15 residues. Germline CDR1 reads MDHEN; CDR2 reads SYDVKM. V shed 4 bases, J shed 7 bases, and the junction held 12 bases outside the gene matches. CDR3 DNA: TGTGCCAGCAGTTCTCAGGGGGATTTACTACGTGGCTACACCTTC. Translation gives CASSSQGDLLRGYTF.

A remark on this clonotype: Since a much larger clone is just one base distant, this may be a read error. This sequence joins TRBV20-1 and TRBJ2-6; perhaps D is TRBD1 or TRBD2 (5 bases each). The V and J ends lost 3 bases and 8 bases respectively, with 14 bases between them. Germline V gene data show CDR1 as DFQATT and CDR2 as SNEGSKA (reference sequence). This CDR3 is built from 14 residues. CDR3 in DNA: TGCAGTGCTAGGACCCGGGGCATCACCAACGTCCTGACTTTC. Protein: CSARTRGITNVLTF.

This clonotype was picked up many times. The J gene is TRBJ1-1, the V gene TRBV7-9; D not resolved. The CDR3 extends over 15 amino acids. Germline values: CDR1 SEHNR, CDR2 FQNEAQ (reference sequence). Deletions cut 1 base from V and 7 bases from J, with 16 bases between. CDR3 sequence reads: CASSLEDGRYIEAFF. For the CDR3, the DNA is TGTGCCAGCAGCTTAGAAGATGGGAGGTATATTGAAGCTTTCTTT.

This clonotype occurred a few times. The V and J genes are TRBV5-8 and TRBJ1-2, with 8 bases aligning to TRBD1. This CDR3 is 14 amino acids long. Germline V lookup: CDR1 SGHTS, CDR2 YDEGEE. V was pared by 2 bases and J by 2 bases, with 2 bases of the junction left unmatched. The CDR3 DNA sequence: TGTGCCAGCAGCTTTGGACAGGGAAACTATGGCTACACCTTC. This translates into CASSFGQGNYGYTF.

This clonotype occurred a few times. The chain combines TRBV12-3 or TRBV12-4 with TRBJ2-1; 11 bases map to TRBD2. Germline trimming cut 6 bases from V and 7 bases from J; bases unmatched to any gene: 11. The CDR3 spans 16 residues. The DNA of the CDR3 is TGTGCCAGCAGCTATCTTCTAGCGGGGGGCTTGAATGAGCAGTTCTTC. This encodes CASSYLLAGGLNEQFF.

This chain connects TRBV2 to TRBJ1-1; 8 nucleotides align to TRBD1. Germline values: CDR1 SNHLY, CDR2 FYNNEI. The CDR3 runs to 14 residues. Losses at the gene ends were 5 bases for V and 4 bases for J; bases not matched to a gene: 6. CDR3 DNA: TGTGCCAGCAGTTTGCAGGGGGCGTCCACTGAAGCTTTCTTT. This codes for CASSLQGASTEAFF.

This clonotype was observed many times. J is TRBJ2-3 and V is TRBV6-2 or TRBV6-3; perhaps TRBD1 as D (5 bases). V dropped 0 bases and J dropped 4 bases, with 8 bases sitting between them. Germline V gene sequence: CDR1 MNHEY, CDR2 SVGEGT. The CDR3 covers 14 residues. DNA for the CDR3: TGTGCCAGCAGTTACTCGGGGCATGCAGATACGCAGTATTTT. This encodes CASSYSGHADTQYF.

This clonotype was seen many times. The genes are TRBV7-9 and TRBJ2-2; 8 bases match TRBD1. The CDR3 runs to 17 residues. The V segment lost 5 bases and the J segment 4 bases; nucleotides outside the gene matches: 12. Germline CDR1 and CDR2: SEHNR and FQNEAQ (reference sequence). The CDR3 here is CASSPWTGQGSTGELFF. CDR3 nucleotides: TGTGCCAGCAGCCCGTGGACAGGACAGGGTTCCACCGGGGAGCTGTTTTTT.

V and J are TRBV5-1 and TRBJ2-7; 9 positions agree with TRBD1. From germline, CDR1 is SGHRS and CDR2 YFSETQ. The CDR3 sequence is 14 residues long. Trimming took 4 bases from V and 5 from J; bases not matched to a gene: 7. CDR3 sequence reads: CASSPGQGRDEQYV. The DNA of the CDR3 is TGCGCCAGCAGCCCGGGACAGGGCCGGGACGAGCAGTACGTC.

This clonotype has only a few counts. The CDR3 DNA reads TGTGCCAGCAGCTGGGGACAGGGGATTTACAATGAGCAGTTCTTC. It is translated as CASSWGQGIYNEQFF. The rearrangement uses TRBV7-9 and TRBJ2-1; 10 positions agree with TRBD1. The V gene end was trimmed by 4 bases and the J gene end by 4 bases; junction bases not matched to a gene: 4. The CDR3 is 15 residues long. Germline V gene sequence: CDR1 SEHNR, CDR2 FQNEAQ (reference sequence).

Only a few counts were recorded for this clonotype. The chain has TRBV3-2 and TRBJ2-7; the tabulated D call, TRBD1, remains unverified against the DNA. TRBV3-2 counts as a pseudogene. The CDR3 covers 14 residues. The CDR3 here is CASSPQQGIYEQYV. The CDR3 DNA is TGTGCCAGCAGTCCACAACAGGGTATCTACGAGCAGTACGTC.

This clonotype was picked up many times. The chain has TRBV7-3 and TRBJ2-2; 8 bases agree with TRBD2. V lost 5 bases to trimming and J lost 3 bases; unmatched junction nucleotides: 5. Germline V gives CDR1 SGHTA, CDR2 FQGTGA. The CDR3 extends over 15 amino acids. The CDR3 DNA follows: TGTGCCAGCAGCCAGACGCGGGGGGACACCGGGGAGCTGTTTTTT. Translation: CASSQTRGDTGELFF.

This clonotype was seen at least ten times. The chain carries TRBV12-3 or TRBV12-4 and TRBJ2-2; D is undetermined. The V and J ends lost 8 bases and 0 bases respectively, with 7 bases between them. The CDR3 length is 13 residues. The CDR3 nucleotides read TGTGCCAGCTGTGCAGCGAACACCGGGGAGCTGTTTTTT. Protein: CASCAANTGELFF.

This clonotype came up many times. The V gene is TRBV18, the J gene TRBJ1-4; TRBD1 aligns across 9 bases. Per the germline V gene, CDR1 is KGHSH and CDR2 is LQKENI. The length of the CDR3 is 15 residues. V trimming: 1 base; J trimming: 8 bases; junction bases outside the gene matches: 5. CDR3 loop: CASSPLGQGNEKLFF. Here the CDR3 DNA reads TGTGCCAGCTCACCACTGGGACAGGGCAACGAAAAACTGTTTTTT.

The rearrangement uses TRBV7-3 and TRBJ2-3; tentatively, D is TRBD1 (6 bases). The germline V gene has CDR1 SGHTA and CDR2 FQGTGA. The CDR3 loop spans 14 amino acids. Trimming stripped 6 bases from V and 4 bases from J, with 14 bases between. The DNA of the CDR3 is TGTGCCAGCAGTCCGGGACACCGGCCAGATACGCAGTATTTT. Translated: CASSPGHRPDTQYF.

This clonotype was counted at least ten times. V and J are TRBV27 and TRBJ2-1; TRBD2 matches 13 bases. Germline CDR1 reads MNHEY; CDR2 reads SMNVEV (reference sequence). V lost 5 bases and J lost 0; bases outside the gene matches: 10. The CDR3 has 19 amino acids. Written as DNA, the CDR3 is TGTGCCAGCAGTACCCGGACTAGCGGGGGACTGAGCTCCTACAATGAGCAGTTCTTC. It specifies CASSTRTSGGLSSYNEQFF.

This clonotype has just a few counts. The chain combines TRBV5-6 with TRBJ2-5; D might be TRBD1 (5 bases). The CDR3 sequence is 18 residues long. Trimming removed 0 bases from V and 4 bases from J, with 22 bases in between. Germline values: CDR1 SGHDT, CDR2 YYEEEE. The CDR3 DNA follows: TGTGCCAGCAGCTTGGCCAGGGCATCACGGTCGGGTGGAGAGACCCAGTACTTC. This codes for CASSLARASRSGGETQYF.

This clonotype showed up many times. This sequence joins TRBV4-2 and TRBJ2-5; 8 bases map to TRBD2. Germline V gene sequence: CDR1 LGHNA, CDR2 YNFKEQ. The CDR3 totals 16 residues. Unmatched junction bases numbered 7, after V lost 0 bases and J lost 4 bases. As DNA, the CDR3 is TGTGCCAGCAGCCAAGAACGGGCGGGGGGTCGAGAGACCCAGTACTTC. This translates into CASSQERAGGRETQYF.

This clonotype was observed many times. J is TRBJ1-1 and V is TRBV5-1, with D perhaps matching TRBD1 (6 bases). Trimming stripped 4 bases from V and 0 bases from J, with 10 bases between. Germline V gene data show CDR1 as SGHRS and CDR2 as YFSETQ. The CDR3 consists of 14 residues. The CDR3, as DNA: TGCGCCAGCAGCCCCGGGACACTGAACACTGAAGCTTTCTTT. Translating gives CASSPGTLNTEAFF.

This clonotype has ten or more counts. This chain uses TRBV12-3 or TRBV12-4 with TRBJ2-5; either TRBD1 or TRBD2 may supply D (6 bases each). The CDR3 spans 13 residues. V shed 6 bases and J shed 2 bases, with 10 bases lying between them. The CDR3 coding sequence is TGTGCCAGCAGGCGGGACATACAAGAGACCCAGTACTTC. As protein: CASRRDIQETQYF.

The gene calls are TRBV6-5 and TRBJ2-2; 9 bases match TRBD2. Germline V CDR1 and CDR2: MNHEY, SVGAGI. The CDR3 covers 16 residues. Trimming at V came to 2 bases and at J to 6 bases, leaving 7 bases not matched to a gene. The CDR3 is CASSYPGGGAPGELFF. The CDR3, as DNA: TGTGCCAGCAGTTACCCCGGCGGGGGGGCGCCCGGGGAGCTGTTTTTT.

This clonotype was counted only a few times. J is TRBJ1-5 and V is TRBV12-3 or TRBV12-4, with a weak D call TRBD1 (5 bases). Trimming cost V 2 bases and J 4 bases, with 9 bases left between them. This CDR3 contains 14 residues. This chain's CDR3 is CASSLRGLNQPQHF. CDR3 DNA sequence: TGTGCCAGCAGTTTACGGGGGTTGAATCAGCCCCAGCATTTT.

This clonotype was picked up a small number of times. The J gene is TRBJ2-7, the V gene TRBV7-3; D possibly corresponds to TRBD1 (6 bases). Germline V gene sequence: CDR1 SGHTA, CDR2 FQGTGA. The V end was cut by 2 bases, the J end by 0 bases, with 8 bases between. The CDR3 totals 14 residues. This CDR3 is CASSLQGSSYEQYF. As DNA, the CDR3 is TGTGCCAGCAGCTTACAGGGGAGCTCCTACGAGCAGTACTTC.